The 18 T cell receptor beta chains below all came from one sample that was sequenced in a study of untreated major depressive disorder. The study's findings and limits: CD4+ T cells from depressed patients used TRBV05-01 (Vbeta 5.1) more often than controls.

Assay used: immunoSEQ multiplex PCR; TCRdb lists only in-frame clones, some missing. Seen here are under 25,000 clones, under 95% observed once, and the top ten hold roughly 0.6%. For these receptors, no antigen is known. Sequencing was done on a sample of CD4+ T cells from PBMCs. These receptors originate from a woman aged 40 to 50 with major depressive disorder.

This clone has only one observation. One junction end does not reproduce the germline sequence, and a read error may be involved. V and J are TRBV5-1 and TRBJ1-2; 9 positions match TRBD1. Germline V CDR1 and CDR2: SGHRS, YFSETQ. The CDR3 sequence is 15 residues long. CDR3 loop: CASSSVGQGNDGYTF. In nucleotides, the CDR3 is TGCGCCAGCAGCTCGGTGGGACAGGGTAACGATGGCTACACCTTC.

The rearrangement links TRBV7-2 to TRBJ1-2; perhaps TRBD1 as D (6 bases). Trimming left V 5 bases short and J 2 bases short, with 15 bases between. This CDR3 contains 15 residues. Germline CDR1 SGHTA, CDR2 FQGNSA. CDR3 amino acids: CASSASAGVNYGYTF. Here the CDR3 DNA reads TGTGCCAGCAGCGCTTCGGCAGGGGTGAACTATGGCTACACCTTC.

The chain joins TRBV6-5 to TRBJ1-2; D gene unclear. Germline V CDR1 and CDR2: MNHEY, SVGAGI. The CDR3 is made up of 13 amino acids. V shed 0 bases and J shed 8 bases, with 10 bases lying between them. This CDR3 is CASSYSLVGGYTF. DNA for the CDR3: TGTGCCAGCAGTTACTCTCTGGTGGGGGGCTACACCTTC.

The chain joins TRBV20-1 to TRBJ1-2, with D unresolved. The V end was cut by 3 bases, the J end by 6 bases, with 5 bases between. The CDR3 has 10 residues. CDR1 and CDR2 from the germline V gene are DFQATT and SNEGSKA (reference sequence). The CDR3 coding sequence is TGCAGTGCTAGTCGGGATGGCTACACCTTC. It translates to CSASRDGYTF.

This chain uses TRBV6-5 with TRBJ1-1, with a tentative D call TRBD1 (5 bases). Germline V lookup: CDR1 MNHEY, CDR2 SVGAGI. The CDR3 length is 14 residues. V gave up 1 base and J gave up 13 bases, with 19 bases separating them. The CDR3 protein is CASSYYRNSPKVFF. CDR3 sequence (DNA): TGTGCCAGCAGTTACTACAGGAATAGTCCTAAAGTTTTCTTT.

The chain employs TRBV5-6 and TRBJ2-1; D uncertain. This CDR3 has 11 amino acids. The germline V and J ends were trimmed by 2 bases and 9 bases, with 6 bases remaining between them. Germline CDR1 SGHDT, CDR2 YYEEEE. CDR3 in DNA: TGTGCCAGCAGCTTCAGAAGTGAGCAGTTCTTC. Amino acid sequence: CASSFRSEQFF. Together with reference TRBV5-6 and TRBJ2-1, the CDR3 gives the full variable domain: DAGVTQSPTHLIKTRGQQVTLRCSPKSGHDTVSWYQQALGQGPQFIFQYYEEEERQRGNFPDRFSGHQFPNYSSELNVNALLLGDSALYLCASSFRSEQFFGPGTRLTVL.

The chain uses TRBV11-2 and TRBJ2-3, with D possibly TRBD2 on 6 matching bases. The ends were cut back, 3 bases at V and 4 bases at J, with 20 bases in the middle. Germline assignment: CDR1 SGHAT and CDR2 FQNNGV. This CDR3 comprises 17 residues. Here the CDR3 reads CASSFLAGPLVADTQYF. The DNA for the CDR3 is TGTGCCAGCAGCTTTCTCGCGGGACCCCTCGTAGCAGATACGCAGTATTTT. Full variable domain (outside the CDR3, taken from reference TRBV11-2 and TRBJ2-3): EAGVAQSPRYKIIEKRQSVAFWCNPISGHATLYWYQQILGQGPKLLIQFQNNGVVDDSQLPKDRFSAERLKGVDSTLKIQPAKLEDSAVYLCASSFLAGPLVADTQYFGPGTRLTVL.

This chain connects TRBV6-5 to TRBJ1-2; D unresolved. Trimming removed 6 bases from V and 5 bases from J, with 7 bases in between. This CDR3 is built from 11 residues. Looked up from germline, CDR1 is MNHEY and CDR2 is SVGAGI. The DNA for the CDR3 is TGTGCCAGCAGCAGTGCATATGGCTACACCTTC. Translated: CASSSAYGYTF.

J is TRBJ2-1 and V is TRBV11-3; D might be TRBD2 (6 bases). This CDR3 is built from 14 residues. Trimming stripped 2 bases from V and 9 bases from J, with 14 bases between. The germline V gene has CDR1 SGHNT and CDR2 YENEEA. CDR3 loop: CASSLLGRSAEQFF. The CDR3 coding sequence is TGTGCCAGCAGCTTACTGGGGAGGTCGGCTGAGCAGTTCTTC.

CDR3 sequence reads: CASRAGTANTGELFF. The CDR3 bases are TGCGCCAGCAGGGCCGGGACAGCGAACACCGGGGAGCTGTTTTTT. This chain links TRBV5-1 with TRBJ2-2; 7 positions agree with TRBD1. CDR3 length: 15 amino acids. Germline V gene lookup returns CDR1 SGHRS and CDR2 YFSETQ. With V trimmed by 5 bases and J by 0 bases, 4 bases remained unmatched.

This rearrangement joins TRBV18 to TRBJ1-1; 7 positions agree with TRBD1. V dropped 4 bases and J dropped 5; count of bases not matched to a gene: 4. This CDR3 has 13 amino acids. CDR1 and CDR2 (germline): KGHSH, LQKENI. The CDR3 DNA reads as TGTGCCAGCTCACTCCTGGGACAGACTGAAGCTTTCTTT. Encoded protein: CASSLLGQTEAFF.

The V and J genes are TRBV5-5 and TRBJ2-7, with TRBD1 identical over 7 bases. The V gene end was trimmed by 7 bases and the J gene end by 2 bases; junction bases not matched to a gene: 9. This CDR3 has 14 residues. CDR1 SGHKS and CDR2 YYEKEE come from the germline V gene (reference sequence). CDR3 DNA: TGTGCCAGCCACAGGGGTGGCTCTCCCTACGAGCAGTACTTC. Amino acids: CASHRGGSPYEQYF.

The V gene is TRBV29-1, the J gene TRBJ2-5; 10 nucleotides match TRBD1. The germline V gene encodes CDR1 SQVTM and CDR2 ANQGSEA. CDR3 length equals 14 residues. Trimming removed 5 bases from V and 2 bases from J; junction bases left unmatched: 5. This chain's CDR3 is CSVPGQGRQETQYF. CDR3 coding DNA: TGCAGCGTTCCGGGACAGGGGCGTCAAGAGACCCAGTACTTC.

The chain joins TRBV25-1 to TRBJ2-5; TRBD1 matches 9 bases. The CDR3 totals 15 residues. Per germline, CDR1 MGHDK and CDR2 SYGVNS. Trimming took 10 bases from V and 1 from J; bases not matched to a gene: 10. The CDR3 region is CATRIRDRVQETQYF. CDR3 DNA sequence: TGTGCCACCAGGATCCGGGACAGGGTCCAAGAGACCCAGTACTTC.

The J gene is TRBJ1-6, the V gene TRBV9; no clear D. CDR3 size: 13 residues. From germline, CDR1 is SGDLS and CDR2 YYNGEE. Between the trimmed V and J ends, which lost 0 bases and 8 bases, there was a span of 6 bases. DNA for the CDR3: TGTGCCAGCAGCGTAGCTTGGGATTCACCCCTCCACTTT. Protein product: CASSVAWDSPLHF.

The chain uses TRBV6-5 and TRBJ1-1; 7 bases map to TRBD1. CDR3 length: 16 residues. Looked up from germline, CDR1 is MNHEY and CDR2 is SVGAGI. Unmatched junction bases numbered 8, after V lost 4 bases and J lost 0 bases. The CDR3 sequence is CASSSGDRRMNTEAFF. The CDR3 DNA follows: TGTGCCAGCAGTTCTGGGGACAGAAGGATGAACACTGAAGCTTTCTTT.

The sample holds a few counts of this clone. The chain carries TRBV2 and TRBJ1-1, with D unresolved. The CDR3 has 14 residues. Per the germline V gene, CDR1 is SNHLY and CDR2 is FYNNEI. V was clipped by 0 bases and J by 4 bases, with 9 bases between them. The CDR3 bases are TGTGCCAGCAGTGAAGCGTATGTATCCACTGAAGCTTTCTTT. It specifies CASSEAYVSTEAFF. Variable domain in full (rest from reference TRBV2 and TRBJ1-1): EPEVTQTPSHQVTQMGQEVILRCVPISNHLYFYWYRQILGQKVEFLVSFYNNEISEKSEIFDDQFSVERPDGSNFTLKIRSTKLEDSAMYFCASSEAYVSTEAFFGQGTRLTVV.

V and J are TRBV29-1 and TRBJ1-3; unclear D gene. Germline V gives CDR1 SQVTM, CDR2 ANQGSEA. The CDR3 runs to 13 residues. The V end lost 3 bases, the J end lost 0 bases, and 6 bases lay between the germline ends. This CDR3 reads CSVDGSSGNTIYF. The CDR3 DNA reads as TGCAGCGTTGATGGCAGCTCTGGAAACACCATATATTTT.